This T cell receptor beta chain was retrieved from a study of cytomegalovirus exposure and HLA in healthy donors. Primers included in the PCR were 60 Vbeta and 13 Jbeta primers. TCRdb's copy holds only in-frame clones and misses some; the assay was immunoSEQ multiplex PCR. Of 130,000 to 150,000 clones listed, around 75% were seen once; the top ten hold roughly 1.6%. As concerns this clone: What it binds is not known.

Germline lookup yields CDR1 MNHEY and CDR2 SMNVEV (reference sequence). This CDR3 is 14 amino acids long. The V end lost 8 bases, the J end lost 4 bases, and 18 bases lay between the germline ends. General observations from the study: In presence/absence analyses, roughly uniform sequencing depth across donors was assumed. As was reported, the classifier diagnosed cytomegalovirus status with high specificity and sensitivity. Association with HLA alleles at 0.05 false discovery rate was found for 15,000 to 20,000 TCR beta sequences in a later analysis.

This rearrangement joins TRBV27 to TRBJ2-7, with a tentative D call TRBD1 (5 bases). The sample was PBMCs. The receptor's source is a woman aged 40 to 49 in good health and CMV-seronegative. The CDR3 nucleotides read TGTGCCAGCTCCTTTCAGGGTATGGCGTACGAGCAGTACTTC. It specifies CASSFQGMAYEQYF.